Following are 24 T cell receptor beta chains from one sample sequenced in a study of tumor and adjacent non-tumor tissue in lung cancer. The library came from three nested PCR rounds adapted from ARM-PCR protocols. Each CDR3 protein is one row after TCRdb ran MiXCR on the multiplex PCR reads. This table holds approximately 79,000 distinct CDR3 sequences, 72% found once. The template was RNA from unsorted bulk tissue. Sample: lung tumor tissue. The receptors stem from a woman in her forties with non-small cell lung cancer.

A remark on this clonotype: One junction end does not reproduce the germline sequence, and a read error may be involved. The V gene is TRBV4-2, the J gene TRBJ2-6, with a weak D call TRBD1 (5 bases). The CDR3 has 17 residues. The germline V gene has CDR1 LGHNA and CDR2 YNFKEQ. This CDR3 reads CASSQDVEGVGANVLTF. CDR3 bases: TGTGCCAGCAGCCAAGATGTCGAAGGAGTTGGGGCCAATGTCCTGACTTTC.

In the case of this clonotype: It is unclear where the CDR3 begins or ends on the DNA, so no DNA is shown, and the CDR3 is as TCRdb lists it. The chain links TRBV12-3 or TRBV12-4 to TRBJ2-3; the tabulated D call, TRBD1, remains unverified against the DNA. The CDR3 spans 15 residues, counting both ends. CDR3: CASSFGDGSADTRYF.

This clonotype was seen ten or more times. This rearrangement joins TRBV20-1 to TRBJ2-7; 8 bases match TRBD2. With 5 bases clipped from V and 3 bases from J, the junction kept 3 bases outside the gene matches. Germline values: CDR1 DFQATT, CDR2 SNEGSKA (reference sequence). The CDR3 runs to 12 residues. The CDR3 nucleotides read TGCAGTGCTCAGAGCGGGGGCTACGAGCAGTACTTC. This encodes CSAQSGGYEQYF.

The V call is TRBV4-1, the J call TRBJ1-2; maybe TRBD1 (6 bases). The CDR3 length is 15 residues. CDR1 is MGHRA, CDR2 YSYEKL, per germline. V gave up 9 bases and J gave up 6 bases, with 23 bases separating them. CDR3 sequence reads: CASSSWQGWEDGYTF. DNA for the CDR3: TGCGCCAGTTCAAGCTGGCAGGGGTGGGAAGATGGCTACACCTTC.

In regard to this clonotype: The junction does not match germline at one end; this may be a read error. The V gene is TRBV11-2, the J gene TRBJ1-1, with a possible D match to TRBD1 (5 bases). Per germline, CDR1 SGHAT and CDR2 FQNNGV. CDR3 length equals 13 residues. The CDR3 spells CASSLLGDSGAFF. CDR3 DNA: TGTGCCAGTAGCTTATTAGGGGACTCGGGAGCTTTCTTT.

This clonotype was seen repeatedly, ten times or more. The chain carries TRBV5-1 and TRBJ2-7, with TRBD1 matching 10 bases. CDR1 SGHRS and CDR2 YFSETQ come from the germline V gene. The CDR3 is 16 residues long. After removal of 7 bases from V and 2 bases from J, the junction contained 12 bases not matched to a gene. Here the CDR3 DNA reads TGCGCCAGCCGCACGTACACGGGACAGGGGACCTACGAGCAGTACTTC. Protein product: CASRTYTGQGTYEQYF. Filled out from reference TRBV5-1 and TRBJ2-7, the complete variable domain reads KAGVTQTPRYLIKTRGQQVTLSCSPISGHRSVSWYQQTPGQGLQFLFEYFSETQRNKGNFPGRFSGRQFSNSRSEMNVSTLELGDSALYLCASRTYTGQGTYEQYFGPGTRLTVT.

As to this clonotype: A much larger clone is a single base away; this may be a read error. CDR3 sequence (DNA): TGCGCCAACAGCGCCGACCCAGGGGGGACCCAGTACTTC. Its translation is CANSADPGGTQYF. The chain has TRBV5-1 and TRBJ2-5, with 7 bases identical to TRBD1. Germline CDR1 is SGHRS and CDR2 is YFSETQ. The CDR3 runs 13 residues.

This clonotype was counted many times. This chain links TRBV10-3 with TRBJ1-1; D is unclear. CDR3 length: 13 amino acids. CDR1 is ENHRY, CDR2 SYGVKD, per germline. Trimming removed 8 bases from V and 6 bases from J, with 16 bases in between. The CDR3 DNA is TGTGCCATCGGAATTTCTCACAGCGCTGAAGCTTTCTTT. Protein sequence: CAIGISHSAEAFF.

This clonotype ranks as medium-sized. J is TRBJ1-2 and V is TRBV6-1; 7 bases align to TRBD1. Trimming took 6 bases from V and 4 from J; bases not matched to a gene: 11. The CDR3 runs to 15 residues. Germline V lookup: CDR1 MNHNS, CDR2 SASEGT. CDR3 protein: CASRETGAPTYGYTF. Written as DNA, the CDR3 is TGTGCCAGCAGAGAAACAGGGGCTCCTACCTATGGCTACACCTTC.

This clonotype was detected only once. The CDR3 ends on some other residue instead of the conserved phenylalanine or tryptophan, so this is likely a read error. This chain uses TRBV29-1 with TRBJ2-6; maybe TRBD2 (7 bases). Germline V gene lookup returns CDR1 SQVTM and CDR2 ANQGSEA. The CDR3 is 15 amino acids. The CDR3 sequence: CSVESGGSGADVLTL. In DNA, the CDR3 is TGCAGCGTTGAATCGGGGGGCTCTGGGGCCGACGTCCTGACTCTC.

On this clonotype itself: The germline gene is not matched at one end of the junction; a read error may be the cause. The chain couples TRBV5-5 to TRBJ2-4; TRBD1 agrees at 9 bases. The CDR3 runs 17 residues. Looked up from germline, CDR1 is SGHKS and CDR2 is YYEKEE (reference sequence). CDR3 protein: CVSSLQGAERTKNIQYF. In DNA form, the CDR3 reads TGTGTCAGCAGCCTACAGGGGGCAGAAAGGACCAAAAACATTCAGTACTTC.

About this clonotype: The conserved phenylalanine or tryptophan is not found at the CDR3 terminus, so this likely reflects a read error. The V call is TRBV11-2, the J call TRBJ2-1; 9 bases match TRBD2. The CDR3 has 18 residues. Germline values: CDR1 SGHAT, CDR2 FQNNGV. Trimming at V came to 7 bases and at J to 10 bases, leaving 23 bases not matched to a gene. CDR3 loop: CASNSRIVISGGLREQFV. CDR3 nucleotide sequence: TGTGCCAGCAACTCGCGCATCGTAATTAGCGGGGGACTAAGGGAGCAGTTCGTC.

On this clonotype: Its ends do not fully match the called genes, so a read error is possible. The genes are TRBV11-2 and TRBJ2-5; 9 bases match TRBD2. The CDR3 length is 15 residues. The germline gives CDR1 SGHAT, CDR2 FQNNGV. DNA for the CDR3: TGTGCCAGCAGCCGGTCCACTAGCGGGCGGGACACCCAAAACTTC. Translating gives CASSRSTSGRDTQNF.

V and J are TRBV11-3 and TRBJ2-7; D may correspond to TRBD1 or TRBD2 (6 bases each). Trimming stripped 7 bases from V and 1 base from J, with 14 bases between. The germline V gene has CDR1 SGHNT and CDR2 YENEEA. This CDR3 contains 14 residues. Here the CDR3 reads CASNYLGGSYEQYF. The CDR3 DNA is TGTGCCAGCAATTACCTAGGGGGGTCCTACGAGCAGTACTTC.

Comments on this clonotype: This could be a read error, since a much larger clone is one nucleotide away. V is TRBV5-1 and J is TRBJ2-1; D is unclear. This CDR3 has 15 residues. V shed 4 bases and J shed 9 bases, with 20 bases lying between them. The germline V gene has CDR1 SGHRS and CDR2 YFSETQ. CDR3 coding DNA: TGCGCCAGCAGCATTGGCGCCTTGGGCTTGGGTGAGCAGTTCTTC. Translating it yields CASSIGALGLGEQFF.

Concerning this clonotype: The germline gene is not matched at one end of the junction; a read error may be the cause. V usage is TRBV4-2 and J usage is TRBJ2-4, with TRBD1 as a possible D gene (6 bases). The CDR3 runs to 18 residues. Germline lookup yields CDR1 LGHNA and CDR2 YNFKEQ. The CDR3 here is CDSNPSWTDSVAKNIQYF. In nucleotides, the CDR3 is TGTGACAGCAACCCATCATGGACAGATAGCGTAGCCAAAAACATTCAATACTTC.

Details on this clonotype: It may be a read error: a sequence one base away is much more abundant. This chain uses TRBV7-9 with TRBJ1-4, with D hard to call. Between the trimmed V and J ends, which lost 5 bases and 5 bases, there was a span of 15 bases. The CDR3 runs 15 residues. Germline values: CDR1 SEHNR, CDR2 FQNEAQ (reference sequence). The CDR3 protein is CASSIVVGSNEKLFF. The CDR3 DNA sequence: TGTGCCAGCAGCATAGTGGTCGGTTCCAATGAAAAACTGTTTTTT.

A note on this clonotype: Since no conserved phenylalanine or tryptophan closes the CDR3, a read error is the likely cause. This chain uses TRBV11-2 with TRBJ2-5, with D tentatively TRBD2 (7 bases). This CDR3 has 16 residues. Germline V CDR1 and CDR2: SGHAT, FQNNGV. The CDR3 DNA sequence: TGTGCCAGCAGCTCCCGAGGAGGGGGGGCCAGCGAGATCCAGTACCTC. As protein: CASSSRGGGASEIQYL.

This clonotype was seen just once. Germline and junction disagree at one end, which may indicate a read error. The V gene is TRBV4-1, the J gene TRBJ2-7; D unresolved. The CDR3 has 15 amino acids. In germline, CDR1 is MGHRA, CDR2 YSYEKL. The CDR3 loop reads CAISLSETSPYEQYF. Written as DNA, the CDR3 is TGCGCCATCAGCCTCAGCGAAACCTCACCCTACGAGCAGTACTTC.

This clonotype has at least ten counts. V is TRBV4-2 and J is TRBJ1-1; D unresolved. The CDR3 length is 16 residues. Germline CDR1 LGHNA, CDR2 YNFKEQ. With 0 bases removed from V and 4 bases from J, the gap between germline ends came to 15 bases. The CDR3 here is CASSQDWGGSPTEAFF. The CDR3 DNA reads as TGTGCCAGCAGCCAAGATTGGGGTGGATCGCCCACTGAAGCTTTCTTT.

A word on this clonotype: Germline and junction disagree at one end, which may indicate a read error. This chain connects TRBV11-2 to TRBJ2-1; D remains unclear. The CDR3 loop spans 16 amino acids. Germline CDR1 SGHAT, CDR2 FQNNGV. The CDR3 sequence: CVSSKTLTALYNEQSF. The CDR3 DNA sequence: TGTGTCAGCAGCAAGACACTAACTGCACTGTACAATGAGCAGTCCTTC. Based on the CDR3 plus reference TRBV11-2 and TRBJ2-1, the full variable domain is EAGVAQSPRYKIIEKRQSVAFWCNPISGHATLYWYQQILGQGPKLLIQFQNNGVVDDSQLPKDRFSAERLKGVDSTLKIQPAKLEDSAVYLCVSSKTLTALYNEQSFGPGTRLTVL.

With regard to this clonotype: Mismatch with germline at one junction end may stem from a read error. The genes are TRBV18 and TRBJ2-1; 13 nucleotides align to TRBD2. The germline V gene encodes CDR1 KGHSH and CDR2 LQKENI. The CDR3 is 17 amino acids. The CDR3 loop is CASSPRTSGRDYNEEFF. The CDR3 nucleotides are TGTGCCAGCTCACCCCGTACTAGCGGGAGGGATTACAATGAGGAGTTCTTC. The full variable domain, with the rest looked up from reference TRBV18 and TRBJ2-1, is NAGVMQNPRHLVRRRGQEARLRCSPMKGHSHVYWYRQLPEEGLKFMVYLQKENIIDESGMPKERFSAEFPKEGPSILRIQQVVRGDSAAYFCASSPRTSGRDYNEEFFGPGTRLTVL.

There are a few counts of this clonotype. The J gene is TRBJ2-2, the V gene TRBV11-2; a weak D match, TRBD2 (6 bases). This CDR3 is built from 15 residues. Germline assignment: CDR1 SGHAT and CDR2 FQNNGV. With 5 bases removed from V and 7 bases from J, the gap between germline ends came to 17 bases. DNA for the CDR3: TGTGCCAGCAGCAAACCACGGGGAGGAAACGGGGAGCTGTTTTTT. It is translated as CASSKPRGGNGELFF.

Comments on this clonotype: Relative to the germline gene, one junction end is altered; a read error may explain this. The CDR3 DNA reads as TGCAGTGGCAACACCGGGACTAGCGGCCACGAGCAGCACTTC. This codes for CSGNTGTSGHEQHF. The chain combines TRBV20-1 with TRBJ2-7; 11 positions agree with TRBD2. The CDR3 length is 14 residues. Germline V gene data show CDR1 as DFQATT and CDR2 as SNEGSKA (reference sequence).